This T cell receptor beta chain was profiled in a study of cytomegalovirus exposure and HLA in healthy donors. Vbeta (60) and Jbeta (13) primers were used in the PCR. Profiled with immunoSEQ multiplex PCR; TCRdb holds only in-frame clones, not every one. The sample yields some 150,000 clones, roughly 77% seen once. Regarding the study as a whole: Researchers catalogued around 150 TCR beta chains as cytomegalovirus-associated.

As concerns this clone: The antigen remains undetermined.

The clonotype comes from a man under 40 in good health and CMV-seropositive. Material for sequencing was PBMCs.

The chain's CDR3 is CASSLIDRGGGQPQHF. The DNA of the CDR3 is TGTGCCAGCAGCTTGATTGATCGGGGCGGGGGGCAGCCCCAGCATTTT. The chain employs TRBV5-5 and TRBJ1-5; D is perhaps TRBD1 (5 bases). The CDR3 sequence is 16 residues long. Trimming left V 1 base short and J 7 bases short, with 18 bases between. The germline gives CDR1 SGHKS, CDR2 YYEKEE (reference sequence). Supplemented by reference TRBV5-5 and TRBJ1-5, the full variable domain reads DAGVTQSPTHLIKTRGQQVTLRCSPISGHKSVSWYQQVLGQGPQFIFQYYEKEERGRGNFPDRFSARQFPNYSSELNVNALLLGDSALYLCASSLIDRGGGQPQHFGDGTRLSIL.